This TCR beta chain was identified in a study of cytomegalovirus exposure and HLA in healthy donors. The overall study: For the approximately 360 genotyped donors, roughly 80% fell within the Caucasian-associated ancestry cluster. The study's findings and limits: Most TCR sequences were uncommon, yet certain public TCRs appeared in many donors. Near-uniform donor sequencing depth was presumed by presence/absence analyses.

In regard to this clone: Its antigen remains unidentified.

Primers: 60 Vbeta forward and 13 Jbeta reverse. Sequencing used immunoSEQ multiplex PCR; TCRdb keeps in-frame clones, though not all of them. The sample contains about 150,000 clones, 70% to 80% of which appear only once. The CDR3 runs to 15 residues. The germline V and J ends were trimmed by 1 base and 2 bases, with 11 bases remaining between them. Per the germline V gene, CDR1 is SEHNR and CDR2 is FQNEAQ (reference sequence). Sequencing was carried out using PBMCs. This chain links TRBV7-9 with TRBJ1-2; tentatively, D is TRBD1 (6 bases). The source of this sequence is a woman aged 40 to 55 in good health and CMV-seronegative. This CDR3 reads CASSLGQVMNYGYTF. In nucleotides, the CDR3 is TGTGCCAGCAGCTTAGGACAGGTCATGAACTATGGCTACACCTTC.